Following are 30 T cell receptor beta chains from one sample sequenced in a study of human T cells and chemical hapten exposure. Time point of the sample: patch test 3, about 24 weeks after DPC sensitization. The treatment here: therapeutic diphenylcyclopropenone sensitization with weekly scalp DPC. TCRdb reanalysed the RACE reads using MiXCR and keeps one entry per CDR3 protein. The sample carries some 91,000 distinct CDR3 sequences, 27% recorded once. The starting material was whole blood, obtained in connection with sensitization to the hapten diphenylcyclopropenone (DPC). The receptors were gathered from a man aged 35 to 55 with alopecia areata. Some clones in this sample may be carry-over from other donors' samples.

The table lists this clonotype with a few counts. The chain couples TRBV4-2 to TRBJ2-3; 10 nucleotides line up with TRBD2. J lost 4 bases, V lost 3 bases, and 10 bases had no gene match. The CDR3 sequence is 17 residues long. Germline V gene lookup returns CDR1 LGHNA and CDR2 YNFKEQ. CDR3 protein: CASSHTGVAGGPDTQYF. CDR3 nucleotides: TGTGCCAGCAGCCACACGGGAGTAGCGGGAGGTCCAGATACGCAGTATTTT.

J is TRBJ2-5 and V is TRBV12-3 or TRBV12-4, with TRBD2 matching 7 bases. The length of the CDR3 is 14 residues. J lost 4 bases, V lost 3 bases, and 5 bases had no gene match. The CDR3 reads CASSFSGGGETQYF. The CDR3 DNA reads TGTGCCAGCAGTTTTTCGGGAGGAGGAGAGACCCAGTACTTC.

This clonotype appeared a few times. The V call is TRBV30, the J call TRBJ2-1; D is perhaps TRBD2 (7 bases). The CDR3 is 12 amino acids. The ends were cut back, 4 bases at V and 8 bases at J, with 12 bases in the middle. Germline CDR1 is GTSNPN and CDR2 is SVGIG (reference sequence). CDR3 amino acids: CAWTPGGYEQFF. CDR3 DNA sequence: TGTGCCTGGACCCCGGGGGGCTATGAGCAGTTCTTC.

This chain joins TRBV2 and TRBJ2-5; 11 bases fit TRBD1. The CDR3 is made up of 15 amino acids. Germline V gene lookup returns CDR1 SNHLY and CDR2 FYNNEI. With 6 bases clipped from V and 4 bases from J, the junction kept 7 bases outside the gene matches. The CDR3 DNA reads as TGTGCCAGCAGCCCTTTGGACAGGGGGCTAGAGACCCAGTACTTC. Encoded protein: CASSPLDRGLETQYF.

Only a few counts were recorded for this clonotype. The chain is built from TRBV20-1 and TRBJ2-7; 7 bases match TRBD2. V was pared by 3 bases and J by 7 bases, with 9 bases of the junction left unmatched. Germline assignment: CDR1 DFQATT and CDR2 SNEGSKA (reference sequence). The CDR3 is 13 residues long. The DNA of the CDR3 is TGCAGTGCTAGTAAAACGACTAGCTCTGAGCAGTACTTC. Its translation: CSASKTTSSEQYF.

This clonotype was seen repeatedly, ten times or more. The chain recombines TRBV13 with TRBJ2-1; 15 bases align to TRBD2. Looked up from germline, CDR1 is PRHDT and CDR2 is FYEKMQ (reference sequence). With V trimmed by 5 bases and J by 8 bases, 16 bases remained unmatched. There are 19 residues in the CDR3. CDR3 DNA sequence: TGTGCCAGCAGCCCGGGACTAGCGGGAGGAAGTAGAAGGGTGGATGAGCAGTTCTTC. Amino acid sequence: CASSPGLAGGSRRVDEQFF. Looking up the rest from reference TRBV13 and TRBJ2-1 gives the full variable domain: AAGVIQSPRHLIKEKRETATLKCYPIPRHDTVYWYQQGPGQDPQFLISFYEKMQSDKGSIPDRFSAQQFSDYHSELNMSSLELGDSALYFCASSPGLAGGSRRVDEQFFGPGTRLTVL.

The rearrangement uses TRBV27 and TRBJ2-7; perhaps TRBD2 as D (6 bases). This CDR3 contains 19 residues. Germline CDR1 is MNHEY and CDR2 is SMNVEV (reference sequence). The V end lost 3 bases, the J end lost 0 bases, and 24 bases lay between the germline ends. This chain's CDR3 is CASSFNPPIRTGSSYEQYF. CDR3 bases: TGTGCCAGCAGTTTTAATCCCCCGATACGGACCGGGAGCTCCTACGAGCAGTACTTC.

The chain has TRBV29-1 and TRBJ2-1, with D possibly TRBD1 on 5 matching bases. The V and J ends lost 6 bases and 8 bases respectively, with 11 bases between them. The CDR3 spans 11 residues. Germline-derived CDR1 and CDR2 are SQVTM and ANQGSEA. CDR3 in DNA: TGCAGCGTCCGCGAACAGGATGAGCAGTTCTTC. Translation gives CSVREQDEQFF.

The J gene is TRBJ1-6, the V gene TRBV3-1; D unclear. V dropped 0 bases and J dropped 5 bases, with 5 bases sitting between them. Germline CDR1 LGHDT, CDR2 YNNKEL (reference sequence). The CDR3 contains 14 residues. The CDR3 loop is CASSQDGHNSPLHF. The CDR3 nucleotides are TGTGCCAGCAGCCAAGATGGCCATAATTCACCCCTCCACTTT.

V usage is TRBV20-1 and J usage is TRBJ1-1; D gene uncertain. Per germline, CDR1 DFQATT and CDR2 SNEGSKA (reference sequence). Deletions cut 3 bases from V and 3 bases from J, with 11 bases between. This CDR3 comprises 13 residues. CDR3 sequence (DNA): TGCAGTGCTAGGACGGACCGCCACACTGAAGCTTTCTTT. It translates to CSARTDRHTEAFF.

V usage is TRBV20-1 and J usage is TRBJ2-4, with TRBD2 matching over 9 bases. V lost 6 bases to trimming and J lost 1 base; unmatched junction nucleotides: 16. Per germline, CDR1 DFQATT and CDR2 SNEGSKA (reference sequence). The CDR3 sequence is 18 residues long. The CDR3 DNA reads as TGCAGTGCATCAAGGGGGACTAGCCTTACAGCTGCCAAAAACATTCAGTACTTC. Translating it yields CSASRGTSLTAAKNIQYF.

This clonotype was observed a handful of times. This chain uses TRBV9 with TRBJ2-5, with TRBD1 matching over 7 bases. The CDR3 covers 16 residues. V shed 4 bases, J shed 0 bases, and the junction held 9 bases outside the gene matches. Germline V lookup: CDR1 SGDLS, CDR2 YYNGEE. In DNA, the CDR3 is TGTGCCAGCAGCTCGCGACAGGGTGAGGACCAAGAGACCCAGTACTTC. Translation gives CASSSRQGEDQETQYF.

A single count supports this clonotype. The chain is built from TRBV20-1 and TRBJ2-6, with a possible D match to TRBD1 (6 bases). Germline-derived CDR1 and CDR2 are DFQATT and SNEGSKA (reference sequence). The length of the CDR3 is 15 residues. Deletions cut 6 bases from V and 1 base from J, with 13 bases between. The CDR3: CSAWTAQSGANVLTF. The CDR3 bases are TGCAGTGCATGGACAGCCCAATCTGGGGCCAACGTCCTGACTTTC.

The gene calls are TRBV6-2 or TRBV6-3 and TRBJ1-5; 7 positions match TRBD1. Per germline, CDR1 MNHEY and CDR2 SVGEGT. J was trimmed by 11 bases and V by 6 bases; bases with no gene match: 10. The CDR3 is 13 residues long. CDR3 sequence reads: CASSSYTGQSQHF. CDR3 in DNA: TGTGCCAGCAGCTCCTACACGGGACAGTCCCAGCATTTT.

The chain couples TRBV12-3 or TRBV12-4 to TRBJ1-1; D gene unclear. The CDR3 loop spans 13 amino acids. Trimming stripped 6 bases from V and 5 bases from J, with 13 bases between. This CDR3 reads CASSHLGWTEAFF. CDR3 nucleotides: TGTGCCAGCAGCCATCTAGGGTGGACTGAAGCTTTCTTT.

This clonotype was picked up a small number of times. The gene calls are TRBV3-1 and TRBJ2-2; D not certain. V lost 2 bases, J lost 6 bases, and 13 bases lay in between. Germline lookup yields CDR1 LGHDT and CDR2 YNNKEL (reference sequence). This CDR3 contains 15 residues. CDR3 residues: CASSQIGVPPGELFF. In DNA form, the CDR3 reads TGTGCCAGCAGCCAAATCGGAGTGCCGCCCGGGGAGCTGTTTTTT.

This CDR3 is CAIGQGAGNEQFF. The CDR3 DNA reads TGTGCCATCGGACAGGGGGCTGGCAATGAGCAGTTCTTC. This chain uses TRBV6-2 or TRBV6-3 with TRBJ2-1; TRBD1 matches 11 bases. CDR1 is MNHEY and CDR2 is SVGEGT in the germline V gene. The CDR3 has 13 residues. V gave up 10 bases and J gave up 6 bases; unmatched junction bases: 5.

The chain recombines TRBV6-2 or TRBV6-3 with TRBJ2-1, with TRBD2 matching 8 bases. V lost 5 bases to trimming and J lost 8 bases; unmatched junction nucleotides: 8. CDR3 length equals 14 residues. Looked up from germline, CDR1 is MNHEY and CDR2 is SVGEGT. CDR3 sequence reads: CASSESGGRYEQFF. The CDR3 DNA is TGTGCCAGCAGTGAATCGGGAGGGAGATATGAGCAGTTCTTC.

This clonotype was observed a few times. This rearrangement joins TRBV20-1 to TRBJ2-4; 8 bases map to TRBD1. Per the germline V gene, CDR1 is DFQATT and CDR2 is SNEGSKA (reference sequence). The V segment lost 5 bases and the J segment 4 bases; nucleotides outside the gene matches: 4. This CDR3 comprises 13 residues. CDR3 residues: CSAPTGGKNIQYF. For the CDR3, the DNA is TGCAGTGCTCCAACAGGGGGTAAAAACATTCAGTACTTC.

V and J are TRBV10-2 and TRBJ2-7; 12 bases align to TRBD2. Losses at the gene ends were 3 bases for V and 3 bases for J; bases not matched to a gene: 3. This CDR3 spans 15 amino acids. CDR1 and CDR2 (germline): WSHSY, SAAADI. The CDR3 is CASSDRLAGVYEQYF. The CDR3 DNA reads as TGCGCCAGCAGTGACAGACTAGCGGGAGTCTACGAGCAGTACTTC.

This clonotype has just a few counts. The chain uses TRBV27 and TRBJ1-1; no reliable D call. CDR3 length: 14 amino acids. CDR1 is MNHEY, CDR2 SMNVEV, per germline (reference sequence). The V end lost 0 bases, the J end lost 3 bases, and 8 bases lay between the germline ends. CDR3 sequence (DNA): TGTGCCAGCAGTTTATCTGGGTTTTACACTGAAGCTTTCTTT. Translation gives CASSLSGFYTEAFF.

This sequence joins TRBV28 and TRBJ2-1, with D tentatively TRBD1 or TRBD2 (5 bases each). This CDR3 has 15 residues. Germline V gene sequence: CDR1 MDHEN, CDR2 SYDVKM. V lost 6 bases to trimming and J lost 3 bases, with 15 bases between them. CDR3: CASSRSGTRYNEQFF. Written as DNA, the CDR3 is TGTGCCAGCAGCCGTTCCGGGACCCGCTACAATGAGCAGTTCTTC.

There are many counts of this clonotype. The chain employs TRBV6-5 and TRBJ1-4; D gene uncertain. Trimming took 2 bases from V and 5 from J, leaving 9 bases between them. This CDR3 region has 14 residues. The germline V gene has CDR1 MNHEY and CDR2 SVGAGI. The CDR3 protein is CASSYGQENEKLFF. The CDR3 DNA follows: TGTGCCAGCAGTTACGGGCAGGAAAATGAAAAACTGTTTTTT.

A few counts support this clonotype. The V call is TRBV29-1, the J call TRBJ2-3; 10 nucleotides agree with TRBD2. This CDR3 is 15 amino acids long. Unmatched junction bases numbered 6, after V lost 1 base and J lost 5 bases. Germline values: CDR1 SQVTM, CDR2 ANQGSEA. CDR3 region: CSVEGASGRGDTQYF. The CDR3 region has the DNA TGCAGCGTTGAAGGCGCTAGCGGGAGAGGAGATACGCAGTATTTT.

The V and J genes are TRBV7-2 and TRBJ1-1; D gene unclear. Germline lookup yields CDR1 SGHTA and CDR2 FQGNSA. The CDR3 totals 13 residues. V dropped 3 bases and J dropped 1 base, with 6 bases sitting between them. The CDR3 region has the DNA TGTGCCAGCAGCTTGACCCAGAACACTGAAGCTTTCTTT. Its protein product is CASSLTQNTEAFF.

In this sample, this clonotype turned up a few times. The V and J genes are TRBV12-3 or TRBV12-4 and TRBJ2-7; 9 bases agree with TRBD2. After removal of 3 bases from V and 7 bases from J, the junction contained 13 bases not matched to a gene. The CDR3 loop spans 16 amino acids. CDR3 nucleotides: TGTGCCAGCAGTTTGGGCCTAGCGGGGCCCCAGGGAGAGCAGTACTTC. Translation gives CASSLGLAGPQGEQYF.

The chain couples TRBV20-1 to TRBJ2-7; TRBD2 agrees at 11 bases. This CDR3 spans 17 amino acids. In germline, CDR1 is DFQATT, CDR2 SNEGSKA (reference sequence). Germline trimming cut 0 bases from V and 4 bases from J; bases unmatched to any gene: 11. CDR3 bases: TGCAGTGCTAGAGATTTCGATAGCGGGAGGGCCATGTACGAGCAGTACTTC. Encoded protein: CSARDFDSGRAMYEQYF.

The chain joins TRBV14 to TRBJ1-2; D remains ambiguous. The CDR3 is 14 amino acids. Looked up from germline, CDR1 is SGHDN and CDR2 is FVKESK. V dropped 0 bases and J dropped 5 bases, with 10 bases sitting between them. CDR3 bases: TGTGCCAGCAGCCAAGATGGCTTGGGGTATGGCTACACCTTC. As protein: CASSQDGLGYGYTF.

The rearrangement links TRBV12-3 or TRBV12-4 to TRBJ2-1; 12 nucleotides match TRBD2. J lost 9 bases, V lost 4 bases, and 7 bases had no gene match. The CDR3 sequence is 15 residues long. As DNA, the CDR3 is TGTGCCAGCAGTTCTGGGACTAGCGGGTGTGCTGAGCAGTTCTTC. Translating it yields CASSSGTSGCAEQFF.

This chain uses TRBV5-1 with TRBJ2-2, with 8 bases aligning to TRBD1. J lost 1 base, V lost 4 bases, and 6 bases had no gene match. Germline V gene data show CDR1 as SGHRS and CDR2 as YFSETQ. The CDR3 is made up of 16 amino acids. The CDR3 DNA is TGCGCCAGCAGCCGTCAGGGGACAGGGAACACCGGGGAGCTGTTTTTT. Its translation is CASSRQGTGNTGELFF.